The 22 T cell receptor beta chains listed next were all sequenced from one sample in a study of blood T cell repertoires in COVID-19. The assay was immunoSEQ multiplex PCR, and TCRdb's table has in-frame clones only and misses some. The sample lists 140,000 to 150,000 clones, about 82% seen once, with roughly 2.9% in the top ten. The specimen sequenced was peripheral blood. Receptor source: a woman aged 40 to 50 with active or convalescent COVID-19.

A few counts support this clone. This rearrangement joins TRBV6-5 to TRBJ1-3; D is ambiguous. Germline V gives CDR1 MNHEY, CDR2 SVGAGI. The CDR3 consists of 15 residues. V shed 2 bases and J shed 0 bases, with 8 bases lying between them. The CDR3, as DNA: TGTGCCAGCAGTTACCACGGAGACTCTGGAAACACCATATATTTT. It is translated as CASSYHGDSGNTIYF.

The rearrangement links TRBV2 to TRBJ1-4, with D possibly TRBD1 on 5 matching bases. CDR1 SNHLY and CDR2 FYNNEI come from the germline V gene. The CDR3 runs 15 residues. The V end was cut by 6 bases, the J end by 7 bases, with 18 bases between. CDR3 protein: CASSPDRFRGEKLFF. The CDR3 DNA sequence: TGTGCCAGCAGCCCGGACCGCTTTAGGGGTGAAAAACTGTTTTTT.

The chain couples TRBV6-5 to TRBJ2-7; 9 bases line up with TRBD1. Germline assignment: CDR1 MNHEY and CDR2 SVGAGI. The CDR3 is 13 residues long. The V segment lost 11 bases and the J segment 5 bases; nucleotides outside the gene matches: 10. The CDR3 DNA follows: TGTGCCCTCGCGGGACAGGGAGGCCACGAGCAGTACTTC. It specifies CALAGQGGHEQYF.

V gene TRBV27 combines with J gene TRBJ2-7, with TRBD2 matching over 7 bases. The germline gives CDR1 MNHEY, CDR2 SMNVEV (reference sequence). The ends lost 6 bases at V and 6 bases at J; junction bases unmatched: 11. This CDR3 spans 14 amino acids. CDR3 residues: CASSAPGTKPEQYF. CDR3 sequence (DNA): TGTGCCAGCAGCGCCCCCGGGACTAAACCCGAGCAGTACTTC.

The chain uses TRBV29-1 and TRBJ1-2; 8 positions match TRBD1. Germline loops: CDR1 SQVTM, CDR2 ANQGSEA. The ends lost 4 bases at V and 4 bases at J; junction bases unmatched: 20. This CDR3 spans 18 amino acids. For the CDR3, the DNA is TGCAGCGTTGTCTCCTTAGCGGGCCCCAGGGGGCACAGCTATGGCTACACCTTC. Protein product: CSVVSLAGPRGHSYGYTF.

This sequence joins TRBV7-9 and TRBJ2-7, with 12 bases that match TRBD2. V trimming: 1 base; J trimming: 2 bases; junction bases outside the gene matches: 9. The CDR3 is 18 residues long. Germline V gene data show CDR1 as SEHNR and CDR2 as FQNEAQ (reference sequence). CDR3 nucleotides: TGTGCCAGCAGCTTAGGGGCGCTAGCGGGAGGGATCGCCTACGAGCAGTACTTC. This translates into CASSLGALAGGIAYEQYF.

The chain recombines TRBV19 with TRBJ1-1; the match to TRBD1 covers 9 bases. Germline CDR1 reads LNHDA; CDR2 reads SQIVND (reference sequence). V was clipped by 6 bases and J by 3 bases; unmatched bases: 8. The CDR3 contains 15 residues. CDR3 DNA sequence: TGTGCCAGTAGCTTCACCCGGGACAGGGACACTGAAGCTTTCTTT. Encoded protein: CASSFTRDRDTEAFF.

V usage is TRBV5-1 and J usage is TRBJ2-7, with 11 bases aligning to TRBD1. From germline, CDR1 is SGHRS and CDR2 YFSETQ. The CDR3 has 15 amino acids. The V segment lost 0 bases and the J segment 4 bases; nucleotides outside the gene matches: 3. In nucleotides, the CDR3 is TGCGCCAGCAGCTTGGAAGGGACAGGGGGGTACGAGCAGTACTTC. It translates to CASSLEGTGGYEQYF.

The CDR3 DNA reads as TGTGCCAGCAGCTTAGCCGGACAGGGGGCAACAGATACGCAGTATTTT. Its translation is CASSLAGQGATDTQYF. The V call is TRBV7-2, the J call TRBJ2-3; 11 bases fit TRBD1. Germline V gene lookup returns CDR1 SGHTA and CDR2 FQGNSA. The V segment lost 0 bases and the J segment 3 bases; nucleotides outside the gene matches: 2. The CDR3 covers 16 residues.

The J gene is TRBJ2-3, the V gene TRBV7-9; the match to TRBD1 covers 7 bases. This CDR3 comprises 15 residues. In germline, CDR1 is SEHNR, CDR2 FQNEAQ (reference sequence). The J segment lost 3 bases and the V segment lost 5 bases, leaving 8 bases of the junction unmatched. As DNA, the CDR3 is TGTGCCAGCAGCCCGAACAGGGGTCGGACAGATACGCAGTATTTT. Its translation is CASSPNRGRTDTQYF.

This chain joins TRBV5-6 and TRBJ1-2; unclear D gene. Germline V gene sequence: CDR1 SGHDT, CDR2 YYEEEE. This CDR3 is 16 amino acids long. The V end was cut by 1 base, the J end by 1 base, with 14 bases between. CDR3 amino acids: CASSLIELILNYGYTF. For the CDR3, the DNA is TGTGCCAGCAGCTTGATTGAGCTAATTCTTAACTATGGCTACACCTTC.

The J gene is TRBJ1-2, the V gene TRBV10-3; 9 bases align to TRBD1. The CDR3 has 15 residues. Per germline, CDR1 ENHRY and CDR2 SYGVKD. V lost 10 bases, J lost 3 bases, and 12 bases stayed unmatched. CDR3 nucleotides: TGTGCCACCAAAGCCTCGGGACAGGGATACTATGGCTACACCTTC. It encodes CATKASGQGYYGYTF.

J is TRBJ2-7 and V is TRBV21-1; the table names TRBD2, a call not compared with the DNA. TRBV21-1 constitutes a pseudogene. CDR3 size: 15 residues. The CDR3 reads CASSPGEHGTIEQYF. Here the CDR3 DNA reads TGTGCCAGCAGCCCCGGGGAGCATGGTACGATCGAGCAGTACTTC.

The rearrangement joins TRBV19 to TRBJ2-7; a weak D match, TRBD1 (5 bases). V was trimmed by 9 bases and J by 1 base, leaving 16 bases between them. CDR1 is LNHDA and CDR2 is SQIVND in the germline V gene (reference sequence). The CDR3 length is 14 residues. The CDR3 is CASTGRLDSYEQYF. CDR3 nucleotide sequence: TGTGCCAGCACAGGACGTCTTGATTCCTACGAGCAGTACTTC.

The rearrangement uses TRBV5-1 and TRBJ1-1; perhaps TRBD1 as D (5 bases). V lost 3 bases to trimming and J lost 10 bases, with 19 bases between them. Germline lookup yields CDR1 SGHRS and CDR2 YFSETQ. The CDR3 is 14 amino acids. The CDR3 here is CASSSTTGLRRAFF. The CDR3 nucleotides read TGCGCCAGCAGCTCTACCACGGGACTCCGGAGAGCTTTCTTT.

The rearrangement uses TRBV6-2 or TRBV6-3 and TRBJ2-2; D perhaps matches TRBD2 (5 bases). The V end lost 1 base, the J end lost 1 base, and 7 bases lay between the germline ends. The CDR3 has 15 residues. CDR1 is MNHEY, CDR2 SVGEGT, per germline. Here the CDR3 reads CASSYWRVNTGELFF. The CDR3 DNA sequence: TGTGCCAGCAGTTACTGGCGGGTGAACACCGGGGAGCTGTTTTTT.

The chain uses TRBV6-5 and TRBJ1-5; 7 bases fit TRBD1. The CDR3 extends over 15 amino acids. J gave up 3 bases and V 10 bases, and 12 bases lay outside the gene matches. Germline assignment: CDR1 MNHEY and CDR2 SVGAGI. The CDR3 DNA is TGTGCCACACATCCGTGGGGACAGAACAATCAGCCCCAGCATTTT. Translating gives CATHPWGQNNQPQHF.

The genes are TRBV5-5 and TRBJ2-5; perhaps TRBD1 as D (5 bases). Trimming pared 0 bases from V and 2 bases from J, leaving 8 bases between. Germline V lookup: CDR1 SGHKS, CDR2 YYEKEE (reference sequence). The CDR3 runs to 14 residues. Here the CDR3 DNA reads TGTGCCAGCAGCTTGGACAGGCCACAAGAGACCCAGTACTTC. It translates to CASSLDRPQETQYF.

This sequence joins TRBV28 and TRBJ1-2; D not resolved. The germline V gene has CDR1 MDHEN and CDR2 SYDVKM. Trimming removed 3 bases at V and 3 bases at J, with 5 bases between. CDR3 length: 12 residues. The CDR3 protein is CASSFPDYGYTF. The CDR3 nucleotides read TGTGCCAGCAGTTTTCCAGACTATGGCTACACCTTC.

The chain recombines TRBV10-1 with TRBJ1-5; D is perhaps TRBD1 (6 bases). This CDR3 has 14 amino acids. Between the trimmed V and J ends, which lost 9 bases and 4 bases, there was a span of 16 bases. Germline V gene lookup returns CDR1 WNHNN and CDR2 SYGVQD (reference sequence). The CDR3 spells CARIDRFFNQPQHF. Here the CDR3 DNA reads TGCGCCAGGATCGACAGGTTCTTTAATCAGCCCCAGCATTTT.

This chain joins TRBV2 and TRBJ2-2; no firm D call. This CDR3 contains 16 residues. CDR1 and CDR2 from the germline V gene are SNHLY and FYNNEI. V dropped 0 bases and J dropped 4 bases, with 12 bases sitting between them. The DNA of the CDR3 is TGTGCCAGCAGTGAAGCGCGTGGGCCCTTCACCGGGGAGCTGTTTTTT. It encodes CASSEARGPFTGELFF.

In this sample, this clone turned up a few times. The chain combines TRBV11-2 with TRBJ2-5; TRBD2 is a possible D gene (5 bases). The CDR3 consists of 15 residues. Deletions cut 1 base from V and 1 base from J, with 10 bases between. The germline V gene encodes CDR1 SGHAT and CDR2 FQNNGV. The CDR3 here is CASSLVRGSQETQYF. The DNA for the CDR3 is TGTGCCAGCAGCTTAGTCCGGGGATCCCAAGAGACCCAGTACTTC.